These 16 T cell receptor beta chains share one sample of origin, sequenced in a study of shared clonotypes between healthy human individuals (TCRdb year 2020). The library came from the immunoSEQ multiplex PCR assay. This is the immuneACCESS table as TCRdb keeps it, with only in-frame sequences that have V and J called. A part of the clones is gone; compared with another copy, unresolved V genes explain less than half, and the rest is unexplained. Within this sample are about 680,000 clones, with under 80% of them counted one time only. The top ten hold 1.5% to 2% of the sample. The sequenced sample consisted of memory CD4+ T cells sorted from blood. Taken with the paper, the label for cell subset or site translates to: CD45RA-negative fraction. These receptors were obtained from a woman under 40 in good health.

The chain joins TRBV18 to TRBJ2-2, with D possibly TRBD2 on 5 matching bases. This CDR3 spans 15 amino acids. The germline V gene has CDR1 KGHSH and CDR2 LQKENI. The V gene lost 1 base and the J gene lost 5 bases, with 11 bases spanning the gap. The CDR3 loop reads CASSPRGVGTGELFF. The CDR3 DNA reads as TGTGCCAGCTCACCACGGGGAGTTGGAACCGGGGAGCTGTTTTTT.

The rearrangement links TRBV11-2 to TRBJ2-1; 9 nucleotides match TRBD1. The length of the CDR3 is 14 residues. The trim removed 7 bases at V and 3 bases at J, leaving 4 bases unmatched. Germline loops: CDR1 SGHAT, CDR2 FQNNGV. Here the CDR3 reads CASTTGQGYNEQFF. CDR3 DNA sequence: TGTGCCAGCACCACGGGACAGGGCTACAATGAGCAGTTCTTC.

The CDR3 region is CATTTGIRTEAFF. The DNA of the CDR3 is TGTGCCACCACAACAGGGATTCGCACTGAAGCTTTCTTT. The chain joins TRBV28 to TRBJ1-1; a weak D match, TRBD1 (6 bases). This CDR3 comprises 13 residues. The V and J ends lost 10 bases and 4 bases respectively, with 16 bases between them. Germline V CDR1 and CDR2: MDHEN, SYDVKM.

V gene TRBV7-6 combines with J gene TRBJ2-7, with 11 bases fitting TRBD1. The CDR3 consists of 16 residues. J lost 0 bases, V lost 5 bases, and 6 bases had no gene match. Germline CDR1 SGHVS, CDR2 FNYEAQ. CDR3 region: CASSPGQGVSSYEQYF. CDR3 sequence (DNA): TGTGCCAGCAGCCCGGGACAGGGGGTTTCCTCCTACGAGCAGTACTTC.

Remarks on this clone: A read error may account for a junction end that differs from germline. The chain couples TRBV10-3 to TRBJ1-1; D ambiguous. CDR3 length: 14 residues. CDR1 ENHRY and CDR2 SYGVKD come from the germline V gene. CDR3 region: CAISGKRENTEAFF. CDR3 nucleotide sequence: TGTGCCATTAGTGGGAAACGGGAGAACACTGAAGCTTTCTTT.

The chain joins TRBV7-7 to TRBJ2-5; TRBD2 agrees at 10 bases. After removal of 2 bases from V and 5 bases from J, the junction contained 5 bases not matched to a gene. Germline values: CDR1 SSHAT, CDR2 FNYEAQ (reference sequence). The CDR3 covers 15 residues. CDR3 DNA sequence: TGTGCCAGCAGCTTAAGCGGGAGGGCCAGTGAGACCCAGTACTTC. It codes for CASSLSGRASETQYF.

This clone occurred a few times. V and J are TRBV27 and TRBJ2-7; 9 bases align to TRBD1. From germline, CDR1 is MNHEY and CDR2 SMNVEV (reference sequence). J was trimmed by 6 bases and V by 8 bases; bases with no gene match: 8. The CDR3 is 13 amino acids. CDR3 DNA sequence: TGTGCCAGCCGGGACAGGGTGTTCTCCGAGCAGTACTTC. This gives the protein CASRDRVFSEQYF.

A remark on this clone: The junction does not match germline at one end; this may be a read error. The DNA for the CDR3 is TGTGCCATCAGTGAGCCTGAGGGGGGTTCGGGTAATCAGCCCCAGCATTTT. Its protein is CAISEPEGGSGNQPQHF. The chain links TRBV6-1 to TRBJ1-5; D may be TRBD1 (6 bases). CDR3 length equals 17 residues. Germline CDR1 and CDR2: MNHNS and SASEGT.

CDR3 region: CASSVAGDGGVEQYF. CDR3 in DNA: TGTGCCAGCAGCGTAGCGGGAGACGGTGGAGTCGAGCAGTACTTC. The chain carries TRBV9 and TRBJ2-7; maybe TRBD2 (6 bases). The CDR3 is 15 amino acids. V was pared by 0 bases and J by 6 bases, with 16 bases between. Germline-derived CDR1 and CDR2 are SGDLS and YYNGEE.

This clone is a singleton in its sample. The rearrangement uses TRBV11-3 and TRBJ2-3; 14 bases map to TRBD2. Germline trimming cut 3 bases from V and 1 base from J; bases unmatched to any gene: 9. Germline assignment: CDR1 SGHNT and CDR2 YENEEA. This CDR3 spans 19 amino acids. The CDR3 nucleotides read TGTGCCAGCAGCTTGGGACTAGCGGGAGTGGTTCGTGGCACAGATACGCAGTATTTT. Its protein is CASSLGLAGVVRGTDTQYF.

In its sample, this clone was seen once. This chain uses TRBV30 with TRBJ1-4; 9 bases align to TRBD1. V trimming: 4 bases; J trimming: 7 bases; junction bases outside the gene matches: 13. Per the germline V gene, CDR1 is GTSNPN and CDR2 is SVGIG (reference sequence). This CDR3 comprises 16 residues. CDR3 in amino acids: CAWTKFPGQGGEKLFF. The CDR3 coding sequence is TGTGCCTGGACTAAGTTTCCGGGACAGGGAGGTGAAAAACTGTTTTTT.

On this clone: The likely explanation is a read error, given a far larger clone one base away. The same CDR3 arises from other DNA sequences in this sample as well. CDR3 amino acids: CASSPNTEAFF. Written as DNA, the CDR3 is TGTGCCAGCAGCCCTAACACTGAAGCTTTCTTT. The rearrangement joins TRBV6-6 to TRBJ1-1; no clear D. CDR1 is MNHNY and CDR2 is SVGAGI in the germline V gene (reference sequence). Trimming cost V 6 bases and J 2 bases, with 4 bases left between them. The CDR3 runs 11 residues.

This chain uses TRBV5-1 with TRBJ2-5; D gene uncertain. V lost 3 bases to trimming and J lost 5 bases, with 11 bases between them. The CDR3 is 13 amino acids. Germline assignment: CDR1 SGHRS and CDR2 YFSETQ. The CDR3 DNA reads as TGCGCCAGCAGCTCCTTCGGAGCGGAGACCCAGTACTTC. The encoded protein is CASSSFGAETQYF.

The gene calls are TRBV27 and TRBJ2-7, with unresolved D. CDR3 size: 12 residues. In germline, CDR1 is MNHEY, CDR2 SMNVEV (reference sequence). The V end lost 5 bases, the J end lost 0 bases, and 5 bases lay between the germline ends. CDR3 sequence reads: CASSGSSYEQYF. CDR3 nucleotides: TGTGCCAGCAGTGGAAGCTCCTACGAGCAGTACTTC.

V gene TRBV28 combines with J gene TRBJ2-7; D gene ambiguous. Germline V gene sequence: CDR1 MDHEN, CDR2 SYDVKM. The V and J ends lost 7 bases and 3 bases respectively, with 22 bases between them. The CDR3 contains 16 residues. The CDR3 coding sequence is TGTGCCAGCACCTCCATTCTGGGAAGTGGCTACTACGAGCAGTACTTC. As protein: CASTSILGSGYYEQYF.

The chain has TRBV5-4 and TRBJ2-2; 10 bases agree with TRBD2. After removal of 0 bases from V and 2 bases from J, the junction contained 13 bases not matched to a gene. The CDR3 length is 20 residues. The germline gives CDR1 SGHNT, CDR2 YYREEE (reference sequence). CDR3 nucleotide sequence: TGTGCCAGCAGCTTGGCCAGGCTAGCGGGAGCGTTAGGAAACACCGGGGAGCTGTTTTTT. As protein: CASSLARLAGALGNTGELFF. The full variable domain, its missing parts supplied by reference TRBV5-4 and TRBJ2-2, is ETGVTQSPTHLIKTRGQQVTLRCSSQSGHNTVSWYQQALGQGPQFIFQYYREEENGRGNFPPRFSGLQFPNYSSELNVNALELDDSALYLCASSLARLAGALGNTGELFFGEGSRLTVL.